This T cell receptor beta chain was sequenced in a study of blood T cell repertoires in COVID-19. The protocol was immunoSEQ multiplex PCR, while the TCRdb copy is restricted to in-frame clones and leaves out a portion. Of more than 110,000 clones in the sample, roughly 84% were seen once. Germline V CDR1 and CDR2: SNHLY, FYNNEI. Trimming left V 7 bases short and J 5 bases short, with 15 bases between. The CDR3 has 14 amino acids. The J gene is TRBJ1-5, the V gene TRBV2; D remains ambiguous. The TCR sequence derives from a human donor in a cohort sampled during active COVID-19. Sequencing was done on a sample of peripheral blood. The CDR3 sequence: CASTPLLSDQPQHF. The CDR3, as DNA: TGTGCCAGCACCCCCTTACTGTCGGATCAGCCCCAGCATTTT.